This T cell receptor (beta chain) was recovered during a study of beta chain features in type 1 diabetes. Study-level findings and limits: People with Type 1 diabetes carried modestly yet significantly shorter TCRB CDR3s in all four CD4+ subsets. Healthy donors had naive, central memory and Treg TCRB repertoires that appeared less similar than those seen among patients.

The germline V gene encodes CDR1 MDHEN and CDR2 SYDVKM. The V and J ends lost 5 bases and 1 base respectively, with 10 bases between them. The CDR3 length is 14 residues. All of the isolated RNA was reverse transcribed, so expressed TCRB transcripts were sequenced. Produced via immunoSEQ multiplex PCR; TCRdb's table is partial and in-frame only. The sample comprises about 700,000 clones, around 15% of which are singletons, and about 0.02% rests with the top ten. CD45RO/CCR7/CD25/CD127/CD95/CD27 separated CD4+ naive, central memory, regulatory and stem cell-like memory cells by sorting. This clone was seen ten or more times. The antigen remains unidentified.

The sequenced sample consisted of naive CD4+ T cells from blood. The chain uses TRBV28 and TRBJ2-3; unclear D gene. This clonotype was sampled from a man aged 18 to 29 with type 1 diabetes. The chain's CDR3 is CASSLSVGTDTQYF. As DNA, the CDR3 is TGTGCCAGCAGTCTATCAGTTGGCACAGATACGCAGTATTTT.